This TCR beta chain emerged from a study of spatial heterogeneity in lung cancer. Overall study context: The library had UMIs, and each TCR and UMI pair averaged more than ten raw reads.

The time point: sample taken at primary tumor resection. Without sorting, whole RNA was sequenced from tumor, nontumor lung or frozen PBMC. Germline V CDR1 and CDR2: SGHRS, YFSETQ. The length of the CDR3 is 15 residues. The junction had 9 bases not matched to a gene; V was cut back by 4 bases and J by 3 bases. About this clonotype itself: Antigen specificity is unknown.

Study results and caveats: Follow-up blood showed ubiquitous expanded tumor TCRs less than blood at resection did.

Every individual TCR cDNA molecule carried its own unique molecular identifier, which allowed correction of PCR and sequencing errors. TCRdb ran MiXCR on the 5' RACE reads and lists one entry per CDR3 protein. This sample has around 63,000 distinct CDR3 sequences, with approximately 6% found just once. Specimen: PBMCs, collected at surgery. The clonotype comes from a female donor with early-stage non-small cell lung cancer. The rearrangement joins TRBV5-1 to TRBJ2-7; 8 positions match TRBD1. The CDR3, as DNA: TGCGCCAGCAGCACCTGGACAGGGCTCAGCTACGAGCAGTACTTC. Its protein is CASSTWTGLSYEQYF.